The 24 T cell receptor beta chains in this list originate from one sample, sequenced in a study of T cells in Graves' hyperthyroidism and ophthalmopathy (dated by TCRdb to the late 2010s). Libraries were built with multiplex PCR. These reads were obtained on an Illumina HiSeq 2000. TCR beta CDR3 regions were amplified from RNA transcripts. The TCR CDR3 was subjected to a first round of RT-PCR using the HTBI primer set and the Qiagen OneStep RT-PCR kit. TCRdb redid the processing of the public reads, applying fastp at Q25 and MiXCR, and retained in-frame beta chains. Duplicate CDR3 protein sequences are folded into a single record with the most common DNA and genes. Across this sample there are hundreds of thousands of distinct CDR3 sequences, with over 35% seen only once. The top ten clones comprise 7.5% to 9.5% of the sample. The material sequenced was blood. The receptors originated from a man between 18 and 29 years old with Graves' hyperthyroidism.

CDR3 residues: CASSLEVRRDTEAFF. The CDR3 nucleotides read TGCGCCAGCAGCTTGGAGGTCAGAAGAGACACTGAAGCTTTCTTT. This chain uses TRBV5-1 with TRBJ1-1, with D hard to call. Trimming removed 0 bases from V and 3 bases from J, with 12 bases in between. There are 15 residues in the CDR3. Germline V gives CDR1 SGHRS, CDR2 YFSETQ.

This clonotype has at least ten counts. The chain carries TRBV2 and TRBJ1-2; perhaps TRBD1 as D (5 bases). There are 16 residues in the CDR3. The V gene's germline CDR1 is SNHLY and CDR2 FYNNEI. Trimming cost V 0 bases and J 1 base, with 12 bases left between them. The chain's CDR3 is CASSEALWDVNYGYTF. The CDR3 DNA reads TGTGCCAGCAGTGAAGCACTGTGGGACGTTAACTATGGCTACACCTTC.

The chain has TRBV9 and TRBJ2-3; maybe TRBD1 (5 bases). Per the germline V gene, CDR1 is SGDLS and CDR2 is YYNGEE. V gave up 0 bases and J gave up 3 bases, with 8 bases separating them. CDR3 length: 14 amino acids. The CDR3 nucleotides are TGTGCCAGCAGCGTAGAGGGGAAGACAGATACGCAGTATTTT. It specifies CASSVEGKTDTQYF.

This chain links TRBV6-4 with TRBJ2-7, with 7 positions matching TRBD1. Germline trimming cut 2 bases from V and 8 bases from J; bases unmatched to any gene: 12. CDR3 size: 15 residues. CDR1 and CDR2 from the germline V gene are MRHNA and SNTAGT. This chain's CDR3 is CASSDPGQSKGKQYF. The DNA of the CDR3 is TGTGCCAGCAGTGACCCGGGACAGTCCAAGGGTAAGCAGTACTTC.

The J gene is TRBJ1-6, the V gene TRBV25-1, with 7 bases matching TRBD1. Germline V lookup: CDR1 MGHDK, CDR2 SYGVNS. This CDR3 comprises 15 residues. The V and J ends lost 10 bases and 10 bases, in that order; junction bases with no gene match: 16. CDR3 region: CATTGQTWGGSPLHF. In nucleotides, the CDR3 is TGTGCCACCACGGGACAGACTTGGGGTGGCTCACCCCTCCACTTT.

The chain has TRBV19 and TRBJ1-1; the D gene is possibly TRBD1 (6 bases). Deletions cut 5 bases from V and 1 base from J, with 14 bases between. The length of the CDR3 is 15 residues. Looked up from germline, CDR1 is LNHDA and CDR2 is SQIVND (reference sequence). Here the CDR3 reads CASSLWGGGNTEAFF. In DNA, the CDR3 is TGTGCCAGTAGTCTTTGGGGGGGCGGGAACACTGAAGCTTTCTTT.

About this clonotype: A much larger clone sits a single nucleotide away, making a read error possible. The final CDR3 position lacks the conserved phenylalanine or tryptophan, pointing to a likely read error. This chain links TRBV2 with TRBJ1-1; D is undetermined. The germline gives CDR1 SNHLY, CDR2 FYNNEI. This CDR3 comprises 14 residues. V lost 1 base, J lost 3 bases, and 9 bases lay in between. DNA for the CDR3: TGTGCCAGCAGTGAAGGAGGTGGGCACACTGAAGCTTTCTCT. It translates to CASSEGGGHTEAFS.

The V and J genes are TRBV25-1 and TRBJ1-5, with 10 bases identical to TRBD1. The CDR3 spans 16 residues. With V trimmed by 8 bases and J by 5 bases, 12 bases remained unmatched. From germline, CDR1 is MGHDK and CDR2 SYGVNS. In DNA, the CDR3 is TGTGCCAGCTCACCTCAAGACAGGGGGCCCGATCAGCCCCAGCATTTT. This encodes CASSPQDRGPDQPQHF.

This clonotype was detected many times. This rearrangement joins TRBV7-3 to TRBJ2-2; D not certain. This CDR3 is 13 amino acids long. The V gene's germline CDR1 is SGHTA and CDR2 FQGTGA. Trimming stripped 3 bases from V and 4 bases from J, with 6 bases between. CDR3 residues: CASSFDGTGELFF. The CDR3 DNA follows: TGTGCCAGCAGCTTTGACGGCACCGGGGAGCTGTTTTTT. Looking up the rest from reference TRBV7-3 and TRBJ2-2 gives the full variable domain: GAGVSQTPSNKVTEKGKYVELRCDPISGHTALYWYRQSLGQGPEFLIYFQGTGAADDSGLPNDRFFAVRPEGSVSTLKIQRTERGDSAVYLCASSFDGTGELFFGEGSRLTVL.

This chain joins TRBV20-1 and TRBJ2-2; D unresolved. CDR1 and CDR2 (germline): DFQATT, SNEGSKA (reference sequence). The length of the CDR3 is 18 residues. Trimming left V 2 bases short and J 3 bases short, with 22 bases between. CDR3 amino acids: CSARPVDTVRIYTGELFF. As DNA, the CDR3 is TGCAGTGCTAGACCCGTAGACACAGTACGGATTTACACCGGGGAGCTGTTTTTT.

CDR3 residues: CASSQDGRGAVEAFF. Here the CDR3 DNA reads TGCGCCAGCAGCCAAGATGGGAGGGGGGCAGTTGAAGCTTTCTTT. J is TRBJ1-1 and V is TRBV4-1; tentatively, D is TRBD1 (6 bases). Germline assignment: CDR1 MGHRA and CDR2 YSYEKL. The V end lost 0 bases, the J end lost 7 bases, and 15 bases lay between the germline ends. The CDR3 has 15 amino acids.

Turning to this clonotype: A read error may be the cause here, since a much bigger clone is one base away. The gene calls are TRBV9 and TRBJ1-3, with no clear D. The CDR3 is made up of 14 amino acids. The germline V gene encodes CDR1 SGDLS and CDR2 YYNGEE. CDR3 bases: TGTGCCAGCAGCGTAGATTCGGCGGGAAACACCACATATTTT. As protein: CASSVDSAGNTTYF.

This clonotype was counted ten times or more. J is TRBJ1-6 and V is TRBV15; 10 bases line up with TRBD1. The CDR3 runs to 15 residues. The germline CDR1 and CDR2 sequences are LNHNV and YYDKDF (reference sequence). With V trimmed by 3 bases and J by 12 bases, 8 bases remained unmatched. CDR3 coding DNA: TGTGCCACCAGCAGCACCGGGACAGGGGTTAAACCCCTCCACTTT. Amino acids: CATSSTGTGVKPLHF.

The chain recombines TRBV7-9 with TRBJ1-1; the D gene is possibly TRBD1 (6 bases). The CDR3 sequence is 17 residues long. Germline-derived CDR1 and CDR2 are SEHNR and FQNEAQ (reference sequence). V was trimmed by 5 bases and J by 5 bases, leaving 24 bases between them. The CDR3 region is CASSRGGRGGRGTEAFF. The CDR3 DNA follows: TGTGCCAGCAGCCGAGGGGGTCGTGGGGGCCGGGGAACTGAAGCTTTCTTT.

The chain couples TRBV7-3 to TRBJ2-2; D remains ambiguous. The CDR3 is made up of 13 amino acids. CDR1 is SGHTA and CDR2 is FQGTGA in the germline V gene. V was pared by 4 bases and J by 6 bases, with 9 bases between. This CDR3 is CASSSEQSGELFF. DNA for the CDR3: TGTGCCAGCAGCTCAGAGCAGTCCGGGGAGCTGTTTTTT.

This chain joins TRBV9 and TRBJ2-2; the match to TRBD2 covers 7 bases. The CDR3 is 16 residues long. Looked up from germline, CDR1 is SGDLS and CDR2 is YYNGEE. The V and J ends lost 0 bases and 1 base, in that order; junction bases with no gene match: 3. The DNA for the CDR3 is TGTGCCAGCAGCGTAGGAGGACTAGTGAACACCGGGGAGCTGTTTTTT. Protein product: CASSVGGLVNTGELFF.

The sample holds many counts of this clonotype. CDR3 in amino acids: CSARSRGGTEAFF. The CDR3 DNA reads TGCAGTGCTAGGAGCAGGGGTGGGACTGAAGCTTTCTTT. The rearrangement uses TRBV20-1 and TRBJ1-1; possible D gene TRBD1, 6 bases. This CDR3 is 13 amino acids long. Germline assignment: CDR1 DFQATT and CDR2 SNEGSKA (reference sequence). V was trimmed by 3 bases and J by 5 bases, leaving 13 bases between them.

This clonotype was observed at least ten times. This chain connects TRBV24-1 to TRBJ2-2; D perhaps matches TRBD2 (6 bases). The V gene's germline CDR1 is KGHDR and CDR2 SFDVKD. The CDR3 extends over 15 amino acids. With 4 bases removed from V and 7 bases from J, the gap between germline ends came to 15 bases. CDR3 nucleotides: TGTGCCACCAGTGACCACAGCGCCGGGGGCGGGGAGCTGTTTTTT. It yields the protein CATSDHSAGGGELFF.

This chain links TRBV29-1 with TRBJ2-7; tentative D call: TRBD2 (5 bases). The CDR3 covers 13 residues. V lost 2 bases to trimming and J lost 3 bases, with 11 bases between them. The germline V gene has CDR1 SQVTM and CDR2 ANQGSEA. CDR3 coding DNA: TGCAGCGTTGAAAGCGGCCGGAGCTACGAGCAGTACTTC. It yields the protein CSVESGRSYEQYF.

This chain joins TRBV12-3 or TRBV12-4 and TRBJ1-2, with 11 nucleotides matching TRBD1. The V gene end was trimmed by 6 bases and the J gene end by 3 bases; junction bases not matched to a gene: 3. This CDR3 has 14 amino acids. This CDR3 reads CASRDRGLDYGYTF. Here the CDR3 DNA reads TGTGCCAGCAGGGACAGGGGGCTCGACTATGGCTACACCTTC.

The chain is built from TRBV29-1 and TRBJ1-2, with TRBD1 matching over 7 bases. The CDR3 totals 13 residues. The ends lost 8 bases at V and 0 bases at J; junction bases unmatched: 6. Germline loops: CDR1 SQVTM, CDR2 ANQGSEA. The CDR3: CSLEGAPNYGYTF. CDR3 in DNA: TGCAGCTTAGAGGGGGCCCCTAACTATGGCTACACCTTC.

The chain joins TRBV9 to TRBJ2-5, with 12 bases lining up with TRBD2. In germline, CDR1 is SGDLS, CDR2 YYNGEE. J was trimmed by 3 bases and V by 4 bases; bases with no gene match: 4. The CDR3 runs to 15 residues. In nucleotides, the CDR3 is TGTGCCAGCAGCCCGACTAGCGGGGGTGAAGAGACCCAGTACTTC. Translating it yields CASSPTSGGEETQYF.

This clonotype has more than one count but fewer than ten. The rearrangement links TRBV3-1 to TRBJ1-1, with 8 bases lining up with TRBD1. Germline CDR1 LGHDT, CDR2 YNNKEL (reference sequence). V dropped 7 bases and J dropped 11; count of bases not matched to a gene: 3. CDR3 length equals 10 residues. CDR3 nucleotides: TGTGCCAGCATCAGGGGGCAGGCTTTCTTT. It translates to CASIRGQAFF.

The chain carries TRBV6-5 and TRBJ2-5; 9 bases line up with TRBD1. CDR1 and CDR2 (germline): MNHEY, SVGAGI. V dropped 3 bases and J dropped 3; count of bases not matched to a gene: 5. This CDR3 has 15 residues. This chain's CDR3 is CASSYTRTGEETQYF. The CDR3 nucleotides read TGTGCCAGCAGTTATACTAGGACAGGGGAAGAGACCCAGTACTTC.